This T cell receptor (beta chain) was recorded in a study of blood T cell repertoires in COVID-19. Study in general: Sources were T cells, B-cell-depleted T cells, or PBMCs; the material itself was cDNA or gDNA.

The CDR3 length is 16 residues. Germline assignment: CDR1 SNHLY and CDR2 FYNNEI. With V trimmed by 6 bases and J by 3 bases, 12 bases remained unmatched. Under the authors' procedure: For nucleated cells, counts were estimated from reference gene primer amplification. TCRdb keeps only in-frame clones here, not all; method: immunoSEQ multiplex PCR. The D gene and trimming were derived from the DNA, and the V and J assignments and clone size from that table. Of some 240,000 clones listed, 85% to 90% are singletons. The TCR was taken from a woman aged 40 to 55 who had recovered from COVID-19. The material sequenced was peripheral blood. V gene TRBV2 combines with J gene TRBJ2-7, with TRBD1 identical over 9 bases. The CDR3 spells CASSARALGQGYEQYV. Written as DNA, the CDR3 is TGTGCCAGCAGCGCCCGGGCCTTGGGACAGGGCTACGAGCAGTACGTC.